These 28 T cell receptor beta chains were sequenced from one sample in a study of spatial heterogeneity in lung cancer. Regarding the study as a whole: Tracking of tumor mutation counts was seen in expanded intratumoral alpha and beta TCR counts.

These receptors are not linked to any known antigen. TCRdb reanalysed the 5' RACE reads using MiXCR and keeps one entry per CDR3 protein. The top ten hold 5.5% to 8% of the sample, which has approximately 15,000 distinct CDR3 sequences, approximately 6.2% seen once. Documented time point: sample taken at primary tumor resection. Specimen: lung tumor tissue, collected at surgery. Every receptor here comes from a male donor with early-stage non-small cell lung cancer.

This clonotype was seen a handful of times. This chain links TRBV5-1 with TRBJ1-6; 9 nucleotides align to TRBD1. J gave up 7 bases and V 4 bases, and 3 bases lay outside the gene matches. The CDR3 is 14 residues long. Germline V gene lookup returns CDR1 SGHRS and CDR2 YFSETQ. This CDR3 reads CASSGDRANSPLHF. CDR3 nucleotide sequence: TGCGCCAGCAGCGGGGACAGGGCCAATTCACCCCTCCACTTT.

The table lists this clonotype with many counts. CDR3 bases: TGCAGCGTTGACCCTTTCTTGAAAAATGGCTACACCTTC. It is translated as CSVDPFLKNGYTF. V is TRBV29-1 and J is TRBJ1-2; D is ambiguous. Germline CDR1 is SQVTM and CDR2 is ANQGSEA. V dropped 3 bases and J dropped 6 bases, with 14 bases sitting between them. The CDR3 is 13 amino acids.

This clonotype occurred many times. The CDR3 coding sequence is TGCAGTGCTAGCCTGAGGGAGGGGGTTGATACGCAGTATTTT. Encoded protein: CSASLREGVDTQYF. V is TRBV20-1 and J is TRBJ2-3, with D maybe TRBD2 (7 bases). Trimming took 3 bases from V and 6 from J, leaving 16 bases between them. CDR3 length: 14 residues. Germline V gives CDR1 DFQATT, CDR2 SNEGSKA (reference sequence).

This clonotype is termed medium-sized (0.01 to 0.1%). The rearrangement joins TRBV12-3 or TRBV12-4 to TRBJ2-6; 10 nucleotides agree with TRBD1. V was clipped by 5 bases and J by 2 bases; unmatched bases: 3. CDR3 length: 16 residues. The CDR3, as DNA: TGTGCCAGCAGTCCGGGACAGGGGCCTGGGGCCAACGTCCTGACTTTC. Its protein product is CASSPGQGPGANVLTF.

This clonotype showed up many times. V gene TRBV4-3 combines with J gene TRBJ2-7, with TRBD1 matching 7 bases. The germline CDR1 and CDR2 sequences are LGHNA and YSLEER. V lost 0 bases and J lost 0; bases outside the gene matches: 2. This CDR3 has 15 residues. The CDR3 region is CASSQDRGSSYEQYF. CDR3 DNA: TGCGCCAGCAGCCAAGACAGGGGGAGCTCCTACGAGCAGTACTTC.

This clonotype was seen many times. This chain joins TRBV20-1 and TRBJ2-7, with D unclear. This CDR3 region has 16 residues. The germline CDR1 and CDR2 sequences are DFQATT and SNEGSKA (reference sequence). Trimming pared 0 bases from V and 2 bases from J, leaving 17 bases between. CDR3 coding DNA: TGCAGTGCTAGAGACTTGCCTGGGCTCCTGACCTACGAGCAGTACTTC. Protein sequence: CSARDLPGLLTYEQYF.

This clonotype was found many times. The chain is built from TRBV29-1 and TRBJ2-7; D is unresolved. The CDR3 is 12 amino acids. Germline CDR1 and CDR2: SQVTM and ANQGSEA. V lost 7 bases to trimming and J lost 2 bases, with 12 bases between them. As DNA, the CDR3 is TGCAGCGACAAAGATAGTACCTACGAGCAGTACTTC. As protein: CSDKDSTYEQYF.

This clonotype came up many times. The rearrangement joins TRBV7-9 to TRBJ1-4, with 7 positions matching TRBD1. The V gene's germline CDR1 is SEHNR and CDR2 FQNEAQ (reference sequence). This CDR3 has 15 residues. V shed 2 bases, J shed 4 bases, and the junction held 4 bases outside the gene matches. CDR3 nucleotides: TGTGCCAGCAGCTTAAGACAGGGAAATAATGAAAAACTGTTTTTT. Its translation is CASSLRQGNNEKLFF.

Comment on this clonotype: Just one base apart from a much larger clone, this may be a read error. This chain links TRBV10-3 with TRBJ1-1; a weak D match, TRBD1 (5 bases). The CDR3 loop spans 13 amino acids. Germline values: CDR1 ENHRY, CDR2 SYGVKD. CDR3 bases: TGTGCCATCAGTGAGGACCCCGGGGCTGAAGCTTACTTT. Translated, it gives CAISEDPGAEAYF.

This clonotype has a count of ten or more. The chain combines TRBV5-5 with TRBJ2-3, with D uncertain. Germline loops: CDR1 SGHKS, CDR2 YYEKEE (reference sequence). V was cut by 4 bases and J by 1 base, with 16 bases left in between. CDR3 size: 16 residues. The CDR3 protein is CASSPLPAVRTDTQYF. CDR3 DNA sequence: TGTGCCAGCAGCCCCCTCCCGGCGGTTCGCACAGATACGCAGTATTTT.

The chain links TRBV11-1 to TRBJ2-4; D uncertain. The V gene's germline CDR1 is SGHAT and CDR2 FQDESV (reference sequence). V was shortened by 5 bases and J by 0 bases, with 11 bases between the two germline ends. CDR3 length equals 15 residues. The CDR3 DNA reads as TGTGCCAGCAGCCCAGAAGGCTTAGCCAAAAACATTCAGTACTTC. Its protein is CASSPEGLAKNIQYF.

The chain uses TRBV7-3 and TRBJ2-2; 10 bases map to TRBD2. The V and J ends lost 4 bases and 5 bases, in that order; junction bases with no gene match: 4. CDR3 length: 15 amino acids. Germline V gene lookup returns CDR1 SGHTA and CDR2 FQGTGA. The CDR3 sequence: CASSSSGGNTGELFF. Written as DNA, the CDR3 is TGTGCCAGCAGCTCTAGCGGGGGAAATACCGGGGAGCTGTTTTTT. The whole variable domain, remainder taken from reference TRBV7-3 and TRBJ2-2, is GAGVSQTPSNKVTEKGKYVELRCDPISGHTALYWYRQSLGQGPEFLIYFQGTGAADDSGLPNDRFFAVRPEGSVSTLKIQRTERGDSAVYLCASSSSGGNTGELFFGEGSRLTVL.

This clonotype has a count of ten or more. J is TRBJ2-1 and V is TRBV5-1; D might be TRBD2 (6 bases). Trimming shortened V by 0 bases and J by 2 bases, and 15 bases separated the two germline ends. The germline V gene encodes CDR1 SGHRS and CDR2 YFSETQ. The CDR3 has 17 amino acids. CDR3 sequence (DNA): TGCGCCAGCAGCTTGGGGGTACTAGCCTCGGCCTACAATGAGCAGTTCTTC. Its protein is CASSLGVLASAYNEQFF.

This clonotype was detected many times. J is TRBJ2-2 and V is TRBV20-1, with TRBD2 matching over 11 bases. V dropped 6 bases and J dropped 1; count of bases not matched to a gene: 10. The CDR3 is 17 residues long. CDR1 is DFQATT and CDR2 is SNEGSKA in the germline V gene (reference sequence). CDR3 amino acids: CSAPRRGTSGNTGELFF. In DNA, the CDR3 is TGCAGTGCCCCACGCAGGGGGACTAGCGGGAACACCGGGGAGCTGTTTTTT.

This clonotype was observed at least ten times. The CDR3 nucleotides read TGTGCCACCAGTGGAGGGTGGGAGGCCCGAGATGAGCAGTTCTTC. Its protein product is CATSGGWEARDEQFF. V and J are TRBV24-1 and TRBJ2-1; tentatively, D is TRBD2 (6 bases). The CDR3 extends over 15 amino acids. CDR1 KGHDR and CDR2 SFDVKD come from the germline V gene. Deletions cut 5 bases from V and 8 bases from J, with 18 bases between.

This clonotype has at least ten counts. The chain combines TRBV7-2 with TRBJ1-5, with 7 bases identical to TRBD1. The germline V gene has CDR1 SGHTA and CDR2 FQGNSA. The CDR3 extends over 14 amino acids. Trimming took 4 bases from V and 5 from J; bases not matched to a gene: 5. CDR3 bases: TGTGCCAGCAGCTCCGGACAGGCAGATCAGCCCCAGCATTTT. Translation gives CASSSGQADQPQHF.

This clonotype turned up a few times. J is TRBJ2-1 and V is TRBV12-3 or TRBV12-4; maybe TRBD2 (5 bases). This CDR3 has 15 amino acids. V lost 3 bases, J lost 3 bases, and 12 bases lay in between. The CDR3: CASSFGVGSYNEQFF. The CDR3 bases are TGTGCCAGCAGTTTTGGGGTTGGGAGCTACAATGAGCAGTTCTTC.

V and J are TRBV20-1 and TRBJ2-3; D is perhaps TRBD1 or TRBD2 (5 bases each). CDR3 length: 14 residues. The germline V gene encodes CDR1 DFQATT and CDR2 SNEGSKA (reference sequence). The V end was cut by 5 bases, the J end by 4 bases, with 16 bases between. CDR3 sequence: CSARPGTLPDTQYF. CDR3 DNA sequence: TGCAGTGCTCGCCCCGGGACCCTGCCAGATACGCAGTATTTT.

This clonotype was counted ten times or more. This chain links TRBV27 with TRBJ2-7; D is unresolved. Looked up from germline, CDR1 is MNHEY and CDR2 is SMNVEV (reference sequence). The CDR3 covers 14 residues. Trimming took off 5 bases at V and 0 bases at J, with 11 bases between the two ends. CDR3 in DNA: TGTGCCAGCAGTAGGAACGGCCGCTCCTACGAGCAGTACTTC. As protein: CASSRNGRSYEQYF.

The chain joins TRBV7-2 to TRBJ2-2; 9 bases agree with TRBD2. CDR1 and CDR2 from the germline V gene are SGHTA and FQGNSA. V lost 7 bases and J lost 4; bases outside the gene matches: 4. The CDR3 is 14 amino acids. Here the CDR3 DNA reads TGTGCCAGCACTTCAGCGGGGGGCACCGGGGAGCTGTTTTTT. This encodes CASTSAGGTGELFF.

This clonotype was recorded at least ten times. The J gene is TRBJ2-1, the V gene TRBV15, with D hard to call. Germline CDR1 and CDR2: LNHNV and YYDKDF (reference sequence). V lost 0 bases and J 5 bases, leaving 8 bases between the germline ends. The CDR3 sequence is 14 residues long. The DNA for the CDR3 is TGTGCCACCAGCAGAGACAGCTTCGACAATGAGCAGTTCTTC. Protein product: CATSRDSFDNEQFF.

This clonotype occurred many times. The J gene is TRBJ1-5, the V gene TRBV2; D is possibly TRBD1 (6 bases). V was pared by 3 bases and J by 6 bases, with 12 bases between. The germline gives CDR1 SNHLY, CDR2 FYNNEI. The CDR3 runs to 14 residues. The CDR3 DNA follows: TGTGCCAGCAGTGACAGGGGTTCAGGTCAGCCCCAGCATTTT. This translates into CASSDRGSGQPQHF.

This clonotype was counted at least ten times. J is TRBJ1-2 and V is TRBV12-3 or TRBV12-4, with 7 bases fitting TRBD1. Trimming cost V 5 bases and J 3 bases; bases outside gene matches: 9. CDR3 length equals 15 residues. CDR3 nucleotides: TGTGCCAGCAGTCCCCGCCCGGGGACAGACTATGGCTACACCTTC. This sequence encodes CASSPRPGTDYGYTF.

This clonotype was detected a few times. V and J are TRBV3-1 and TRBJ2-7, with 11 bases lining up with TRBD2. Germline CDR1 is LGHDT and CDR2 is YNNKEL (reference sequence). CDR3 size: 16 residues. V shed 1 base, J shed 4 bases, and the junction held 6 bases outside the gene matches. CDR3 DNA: TGTGCCAGCAGCCAAGGTGGGACTAGCGGAGGTTACGAGCAGTACTTC. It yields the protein CASSQGGTSGGYEQYF.

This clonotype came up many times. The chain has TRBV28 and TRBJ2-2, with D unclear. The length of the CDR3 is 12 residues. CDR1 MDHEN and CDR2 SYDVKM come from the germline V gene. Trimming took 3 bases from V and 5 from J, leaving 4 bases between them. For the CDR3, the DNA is TGTGCCAGCAGTTTGCTAACCGGGGAGCTGTTTTTT. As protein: CASSLLTGELFF.

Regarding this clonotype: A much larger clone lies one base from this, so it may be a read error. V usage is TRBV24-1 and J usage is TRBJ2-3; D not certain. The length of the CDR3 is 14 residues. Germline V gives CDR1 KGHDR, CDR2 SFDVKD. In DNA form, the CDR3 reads TGTGCCACCTGTGATCCCGGACCGGGAGATACGCAGTATTTT. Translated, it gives CATCDPGPGDTQYF.

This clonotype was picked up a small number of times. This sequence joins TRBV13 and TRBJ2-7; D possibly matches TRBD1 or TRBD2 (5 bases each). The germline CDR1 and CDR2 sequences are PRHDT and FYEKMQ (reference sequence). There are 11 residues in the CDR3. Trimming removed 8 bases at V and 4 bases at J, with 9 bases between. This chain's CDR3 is CASGGTYEQYF. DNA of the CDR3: TGTGCCAGCGGGGGTACATACGAGCAGTACTTC.

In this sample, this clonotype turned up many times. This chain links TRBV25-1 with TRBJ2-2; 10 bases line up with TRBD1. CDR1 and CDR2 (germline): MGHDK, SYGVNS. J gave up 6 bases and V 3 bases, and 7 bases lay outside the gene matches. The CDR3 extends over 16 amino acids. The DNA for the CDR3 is TGTGCCAGCAGTGATTTAATCGGACAGGGGGCCGGGGAGCTGTTTTTT. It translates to CASSDLIGQGAGELFF.